This T cell receptor beta chain was sequenced during a study of blood T cell repertoires in COVID-19. Study as a whole: T cells, B-cell-depleted T cells, or PBMCs supplied cDNA or gDNA.

Germline V CDR1 and CDR2: SGHRS, YFSETQ. This CDR3 has 16 amino acids. V dropped 1 base and J dropped 7; count of bases not matched to a gene: 10. In the original analysis: The authors estimated nucleated cell counts from reference gene primer amplification. The repertoire was sequenced with immunoSEQ multiplex PCR; TCRdb's copy has only in-frame clones and lacks some. For V, J and clone size, that table is used; D and trimming come from the DNA. The sample lists roughly 260,000 clones; 87% were seen once. Study members were between roughly 18 and 100 years old and lived in approximately 25 US regions. Participants' own reports of clinical history determined their cohort assignment.

The source material was PBMCs or T cells enriched from blood (not recorded which). The rearrangement joins TRBV5-1 to TRBJ1-3, with 8 nucleotides matching TRBD1. This TCR was recovered from a woman aged 30 to 39 with acute COVID-19. The CDR3 loop is CASSLFAGQGTNTIYF. CDR3 nucleotide sequence: TGCGCCAGCAGCTTGTTTGCAGGACAGGGCACCAACACCATATATTTT.